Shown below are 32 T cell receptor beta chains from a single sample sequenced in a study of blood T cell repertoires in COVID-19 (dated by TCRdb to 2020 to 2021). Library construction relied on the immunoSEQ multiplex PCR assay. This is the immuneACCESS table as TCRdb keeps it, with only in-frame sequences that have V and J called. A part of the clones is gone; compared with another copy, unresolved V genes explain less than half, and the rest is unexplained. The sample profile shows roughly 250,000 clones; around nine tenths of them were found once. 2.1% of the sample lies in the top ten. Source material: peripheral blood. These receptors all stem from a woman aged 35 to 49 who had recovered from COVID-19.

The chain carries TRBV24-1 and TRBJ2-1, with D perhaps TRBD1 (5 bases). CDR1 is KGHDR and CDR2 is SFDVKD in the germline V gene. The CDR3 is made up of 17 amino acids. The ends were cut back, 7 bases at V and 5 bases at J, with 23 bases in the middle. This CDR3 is CATRGIRVKTVDNEQFF. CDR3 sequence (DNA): TGTGCCACCAGGGGGATACGTGTGAAGACAGTAGACAATGAGCAGTTCTTC.

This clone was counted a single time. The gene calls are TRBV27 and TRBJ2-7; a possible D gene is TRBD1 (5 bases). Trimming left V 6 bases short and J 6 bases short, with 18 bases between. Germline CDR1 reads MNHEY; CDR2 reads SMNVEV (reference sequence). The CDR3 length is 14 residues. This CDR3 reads CASSLGPTPTEQYF. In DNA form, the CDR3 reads TGTGCCAGCAGCCTGGGGCCAACTCCTACCGAGCAGTACTTC.

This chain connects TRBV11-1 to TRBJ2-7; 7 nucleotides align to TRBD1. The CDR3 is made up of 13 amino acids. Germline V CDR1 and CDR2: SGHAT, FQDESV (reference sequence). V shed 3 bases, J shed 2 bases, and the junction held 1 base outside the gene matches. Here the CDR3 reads CASSFGQAYEQYF. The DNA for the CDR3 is TGTGCCAGCAGCTTCGGACAGGCCTACGAGCAGTACTTC.

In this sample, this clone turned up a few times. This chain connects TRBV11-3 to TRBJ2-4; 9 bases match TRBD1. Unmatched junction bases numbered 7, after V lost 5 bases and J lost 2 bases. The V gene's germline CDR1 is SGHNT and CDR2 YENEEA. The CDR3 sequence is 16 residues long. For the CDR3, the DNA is TGTGCCAGCAGCCCCGGGGACAGGGTAACCAAAAACATTCAGTACTTC. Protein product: CASSPGDRVTKNIQYF.

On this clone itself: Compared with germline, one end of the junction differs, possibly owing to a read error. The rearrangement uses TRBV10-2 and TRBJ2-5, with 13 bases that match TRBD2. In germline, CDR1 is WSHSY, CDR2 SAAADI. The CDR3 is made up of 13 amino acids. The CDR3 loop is CASSVTSGRSPHF. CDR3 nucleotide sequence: TGCGCCAGCAGTGTGACTAGCGGGAGGTCTCCCCACTTC.

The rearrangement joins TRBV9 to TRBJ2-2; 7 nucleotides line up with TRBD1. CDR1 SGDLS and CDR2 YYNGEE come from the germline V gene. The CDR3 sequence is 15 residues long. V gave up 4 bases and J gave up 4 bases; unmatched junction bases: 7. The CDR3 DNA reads TGTGCCAGCAGCTCGGGACAGACGATCACCGGGGAGCTGTTTTTT. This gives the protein CASSSGQTITGELFF.

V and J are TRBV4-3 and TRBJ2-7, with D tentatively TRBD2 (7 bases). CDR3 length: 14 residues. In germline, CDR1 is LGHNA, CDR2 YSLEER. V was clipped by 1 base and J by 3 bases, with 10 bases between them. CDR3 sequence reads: CASSQVGGDYEQYF. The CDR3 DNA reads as TGCGCCAGCAGCCAAGTAGGGGGGGACTACGAGCAGTACTTC.

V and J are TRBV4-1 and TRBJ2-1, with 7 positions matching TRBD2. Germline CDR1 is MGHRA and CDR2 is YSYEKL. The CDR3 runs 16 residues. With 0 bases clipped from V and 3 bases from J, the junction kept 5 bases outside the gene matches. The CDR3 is CASSQDPSGVYNEQFF. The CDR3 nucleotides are TGCGCCAGCAGCCAAGATCCCAGCGGGGTCTACAATGAGCAGTTCTTC.

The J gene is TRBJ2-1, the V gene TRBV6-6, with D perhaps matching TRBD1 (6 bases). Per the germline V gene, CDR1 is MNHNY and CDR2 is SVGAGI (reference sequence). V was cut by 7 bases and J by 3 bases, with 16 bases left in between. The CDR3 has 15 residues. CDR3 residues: CASIFRGGGYNEQFF. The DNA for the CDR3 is TGTGCCAGCATCTTTCGTGGGGGCGGCTACAATGAGCAGTTCTTC.

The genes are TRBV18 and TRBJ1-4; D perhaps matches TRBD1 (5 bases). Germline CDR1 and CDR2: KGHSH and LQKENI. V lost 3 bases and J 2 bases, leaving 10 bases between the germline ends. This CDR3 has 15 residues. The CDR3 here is CASSPQRQTNEKLFF. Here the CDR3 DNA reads TGTGCCAGCTCACCTCAACGACAGACTAATGAAAAACTGTTTTTT. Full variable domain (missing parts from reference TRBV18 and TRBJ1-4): NAGVMQNPRHLVRRRGQEARLRCSPMKGHSHVYWYRQLPEEGLKFMVYLQKENIIDESGMPKERFSAEFPKEGPSILRIQQVVRGDSAAYFCASSPQRQTNEKLFFGSGTQLSVL.

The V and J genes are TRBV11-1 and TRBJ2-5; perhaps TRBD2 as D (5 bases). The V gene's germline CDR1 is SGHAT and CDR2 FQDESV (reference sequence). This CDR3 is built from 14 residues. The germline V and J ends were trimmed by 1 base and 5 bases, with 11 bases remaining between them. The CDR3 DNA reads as TGTGCCAGCAGCTTAGGAGGGTTTCGGGAGACCCAGTACTTC. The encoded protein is CASSLGGFRETQYF.

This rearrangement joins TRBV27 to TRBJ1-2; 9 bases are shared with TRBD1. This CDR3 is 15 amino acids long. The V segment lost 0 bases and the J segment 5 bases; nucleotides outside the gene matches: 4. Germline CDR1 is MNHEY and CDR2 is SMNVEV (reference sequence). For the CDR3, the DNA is TGTGCCAGCAGTTTATCCCGGACAGGGGTGTATGGCTACACCTTC. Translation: CASSLSRTGVYGYTF.

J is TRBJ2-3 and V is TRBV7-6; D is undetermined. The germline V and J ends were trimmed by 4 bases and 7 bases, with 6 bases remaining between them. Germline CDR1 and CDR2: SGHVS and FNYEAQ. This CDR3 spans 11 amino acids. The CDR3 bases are TGTGCCAGCAGCTCATCCCATACGCAGTATTTT. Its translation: CASSSSHTQYF.

CDR3 in DNA: TGTGCCAGTAGTAACCCATGGGGGAAGGGAGGTAATGAGCAGTTCTTC. Translated, it gives CASSNPWGKGGNEQFF. The gene calls are TRBV19 and TRBJ2-1, with TRBD2 as a possible D gene (6 bases). This CDR3 spans 16 amino acids. CDR1 LNHDA and CDR2 SQIVND come from the germline V gene (reference sequence). The germline V and J ends were trimmed by 4 bases and 7 bases, with 20 bases remaining between them.

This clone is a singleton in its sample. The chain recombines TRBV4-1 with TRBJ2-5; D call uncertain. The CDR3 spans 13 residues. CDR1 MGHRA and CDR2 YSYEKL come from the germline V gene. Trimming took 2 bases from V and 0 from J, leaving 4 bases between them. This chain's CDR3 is CASSQPDQETQYF. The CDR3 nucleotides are TGCGCCAGCAGCCAACCGGACCAAGAGACCCAGTACTTC.

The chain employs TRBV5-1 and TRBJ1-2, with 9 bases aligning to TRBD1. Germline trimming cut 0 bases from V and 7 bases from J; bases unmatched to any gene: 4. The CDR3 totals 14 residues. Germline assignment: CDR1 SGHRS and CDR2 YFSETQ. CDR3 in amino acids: CASSLGGTGSGYTF. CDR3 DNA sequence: TGCGCCAGCAGCTTGGGAGGGACAGGGAGTGGCTACACCTTC.

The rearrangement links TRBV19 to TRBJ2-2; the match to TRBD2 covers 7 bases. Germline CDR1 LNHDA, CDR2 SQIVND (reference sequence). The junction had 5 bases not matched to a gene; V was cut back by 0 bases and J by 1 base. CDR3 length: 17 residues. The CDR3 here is CASSIDRGVVNTGELFF. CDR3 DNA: TGTGCCAGTAGTATAGATCGGGGGGTAGTGAACACCGGGGAGCTGTTTTTT. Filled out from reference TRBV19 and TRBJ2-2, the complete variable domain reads DGGITQSPKYLFRKEGQNVTLSCEQNLNHDAMYWYRQDPGQGLRLIYYSQIVNDFQKGDIAEGYSVSREKKESFPLTVTSAQKNPTAFYLCASSIDRGVVNTGELFFGEGSRLTVL.

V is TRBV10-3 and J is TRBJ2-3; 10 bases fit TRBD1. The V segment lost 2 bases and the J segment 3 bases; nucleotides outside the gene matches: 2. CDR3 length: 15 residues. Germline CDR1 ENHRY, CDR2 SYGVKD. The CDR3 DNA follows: TGTGCCATCAGTGAGATGGGACAGGGGACAGATACGCAGTATTTT. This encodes CAISEMGQGTDTQYF.

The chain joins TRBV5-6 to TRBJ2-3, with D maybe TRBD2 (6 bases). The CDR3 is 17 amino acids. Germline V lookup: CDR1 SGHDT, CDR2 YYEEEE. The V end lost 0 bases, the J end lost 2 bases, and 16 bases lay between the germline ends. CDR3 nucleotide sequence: TGTGCCAGCAGCTTGGTCGGGGGAGCGGAGAACACAGATACGCAGTATTTT. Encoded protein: CASSLVGGAENTDTQYF.

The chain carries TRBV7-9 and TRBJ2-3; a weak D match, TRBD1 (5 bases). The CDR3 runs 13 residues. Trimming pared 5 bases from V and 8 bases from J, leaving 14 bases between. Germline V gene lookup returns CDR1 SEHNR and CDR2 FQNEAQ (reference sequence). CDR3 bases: TGTGCCAGCAGCACCAGTGGCCAGGGTACGCAGTATTTT. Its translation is CASSTSGQGTQYF.

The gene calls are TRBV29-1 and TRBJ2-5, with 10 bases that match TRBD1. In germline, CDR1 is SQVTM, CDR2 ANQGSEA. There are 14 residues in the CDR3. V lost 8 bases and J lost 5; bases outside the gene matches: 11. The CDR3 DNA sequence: TGCAGCCACCGGGACAGGGGTCTTGGTGAGACCCAGTACTTC. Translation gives CSHRDRGLGETQYF.

The CDR3 loop reads CASSLTTSGVWETQYF. Written as DNA, the CDR3 is TGTGCCAGCAGCCTAACCACCAGCGGGGTTTGGGAGACCCAGTACTTC. The V call is TRBV7-2, the J call TRBJ2-5; 7 nucleotides line up with TRBD2. The CDR3 is 16 residues long. After removal of 5 bases from V and 5 bases from J, the junction contained 14 bases not matched to a gene. Per germline, CDR1 SGHTA and CDR2 FQGNSA.

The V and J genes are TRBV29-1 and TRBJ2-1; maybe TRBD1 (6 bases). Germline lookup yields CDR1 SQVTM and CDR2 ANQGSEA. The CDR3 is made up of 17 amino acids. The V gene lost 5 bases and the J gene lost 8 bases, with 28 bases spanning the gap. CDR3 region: CSVKGLGGFISGDEQFF. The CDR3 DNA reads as TGCAGCGTTAAAGGATTAGGGGGTTTTATCAGCGGCGATGAGCAGTTCTTC.

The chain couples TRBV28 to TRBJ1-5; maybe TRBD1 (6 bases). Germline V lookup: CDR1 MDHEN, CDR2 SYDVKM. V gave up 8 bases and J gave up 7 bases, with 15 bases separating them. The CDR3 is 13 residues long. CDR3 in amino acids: CASETGSGQPQHF. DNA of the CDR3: TGTGCCAGCGAAACAGGGTCGGGACAGCCCCAGCATTTT.

The DNA for the CDR3 is TGTGCCAGCAGCCTCCAGACTAGCGGGGGTTCAGAGACCCAGTACTTC. Translation gives CASSLQTSGGSETQYF. This chain links TRBV7-9 with TRBJ2-5; 12 bases match TRBD2. The V and J ends lost 5 bases and 4 bases, in that order; junction bases with no gene match: 8. This CDR3 has 16 amino acids. Germline CDR1 and CDR2: SEHNR and FQNEAQ (reference sequence).

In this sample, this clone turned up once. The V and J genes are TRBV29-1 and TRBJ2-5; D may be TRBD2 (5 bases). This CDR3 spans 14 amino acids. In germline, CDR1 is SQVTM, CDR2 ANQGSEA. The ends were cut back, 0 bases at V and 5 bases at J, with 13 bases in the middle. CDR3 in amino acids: CSVEDPPRGETQYF. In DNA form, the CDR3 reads TGCAGCGTTGAAGATCCCCCTAGAGGGGAGACCCAGTACTTC.

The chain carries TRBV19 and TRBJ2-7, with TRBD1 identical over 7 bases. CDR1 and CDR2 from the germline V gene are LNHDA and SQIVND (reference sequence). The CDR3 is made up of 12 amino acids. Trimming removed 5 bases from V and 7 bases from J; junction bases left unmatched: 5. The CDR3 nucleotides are TGTGCCAGTAGTTTAAACAGGGGAGAGCAGTACTTC. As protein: CASSLNRGEQYF. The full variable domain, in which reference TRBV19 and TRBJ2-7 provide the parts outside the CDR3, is DGGITQSPKYLFRKEGQNVTLSCEQNLNHDAMYWYRQDPGQGLRLIYYSQIVNDFQKGDIAEGYSVSREKKESFPLTVTSAQKNPTAFYLCASSLNRGEQYFGPGTRLTVT.

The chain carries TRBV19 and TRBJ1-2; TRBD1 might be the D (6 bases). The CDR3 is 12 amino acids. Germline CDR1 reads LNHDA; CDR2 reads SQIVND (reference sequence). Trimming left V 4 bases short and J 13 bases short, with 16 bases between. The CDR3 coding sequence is TGTGCCAGTAGTACTGGACAGCATTCGGGCACCTTC. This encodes CASSTGQHSGTF.

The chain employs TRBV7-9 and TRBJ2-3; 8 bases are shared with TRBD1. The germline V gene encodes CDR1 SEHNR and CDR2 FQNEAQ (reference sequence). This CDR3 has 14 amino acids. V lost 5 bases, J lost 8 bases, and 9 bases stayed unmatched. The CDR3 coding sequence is TGTGCCAGCAGCAAAGGACAGGGCTGGGGTACGCAGTATTTT. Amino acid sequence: CASSKGQGWGTQYF. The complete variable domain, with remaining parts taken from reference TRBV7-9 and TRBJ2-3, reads DTGVSQNPRHKITKRGQNVTFRCDPISEHNRLYWYRQTLGQGPEFLTYFQNEAQLEKSRLLSDRFSAERPKGSFSTLEIQRTEQGDSAMYLCASSKGQGWGTQYFGPGTRLTVL.

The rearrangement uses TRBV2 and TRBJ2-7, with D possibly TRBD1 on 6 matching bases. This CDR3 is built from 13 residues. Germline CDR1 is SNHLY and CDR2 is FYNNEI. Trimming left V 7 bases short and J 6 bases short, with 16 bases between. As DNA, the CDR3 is TGTGCCAGCACCCCACTGGGGGCGCGCGAGCAGTACTTC. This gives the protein CASTPLGAREQYF.

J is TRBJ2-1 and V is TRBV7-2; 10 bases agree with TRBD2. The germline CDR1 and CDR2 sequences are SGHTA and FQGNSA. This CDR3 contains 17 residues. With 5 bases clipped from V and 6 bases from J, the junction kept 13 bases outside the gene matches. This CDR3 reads CASSSQAGGSQGNEQFF. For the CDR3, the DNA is TGTGCCAGCAGCAGCCAAGCGGGGGGGTCTCAAGGCAATGAGCAGTTCTTC.

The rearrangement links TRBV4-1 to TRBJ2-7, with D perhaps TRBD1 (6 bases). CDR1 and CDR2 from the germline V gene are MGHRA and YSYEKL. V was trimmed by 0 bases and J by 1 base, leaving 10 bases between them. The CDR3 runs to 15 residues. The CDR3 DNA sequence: TGCGCCAGCAGCCAAGATGTGGACAGTTCCTACGAGCAGTACTTC. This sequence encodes CASSQDVDSSYEQYF.